The entry below gives a single TCR beta chain sequence along with its context. What it binds is unknown. The data derive from a study of CD4 T cells in relation to SARS-CoV-2 and coronaviruses. Looking at the study overall: ViraFEST: approximately eleven-day antigen culture of PBMCs, then TCR beta CDR3 sequencing.

The unexposed donors gave CD4+ T cells in about 2011-2019, prior to COVID-19. Isolation of CD4+ T cells took place after about 9 days in culture. The CDR3 covers 15 residues. The V gene's germline CDR1 is SGHNT and CDR2 YENEEA. The junction had 5 bases not matched to a gene; V was cut back by 1 base and J by 6 bases. The table came from immunoSEQ multiplex PCR; TCRdb's copy has only in-frame clones and leaves some out. The table lists about 19,000 clones, more than 60% of them singletons, with roughly a quarter in the top ten. The clonotype originates from a human donor in good health. Sequencing was done on a sample of CD4+ T cells from PBMCs, cultured in vitro. The rearrangement uses TRBV11-3 and TRBJ1-2, with 10 bases fitting TRBD1. CDR3 in DNA: TGTGCCAGCAGCTTAGCCAGGGACAGGGGCAATGGCTACACCTTC. As protein: CASSLARDRGNGYTF. The variable domain in full, with the rest retrieved from reference TRBV11-3 and TRBJ1-2, is EAGVVQSPRYKIIEKKQPVAFWCNPISGHNTLYWYLQNLGQGPELLIRYENEEAVDDSQLPKDRFSAERLKGVDSTLKIQPAELGDSAVYLCASSLARDRGNGYTFGSGTRLTVV.